Shown below are 19 T cell receptor beta chains from a single sample sequenced in a study of T cells in localized non-small cell lung cancer. Assay used: immunoSEQ multiplex PCR; TCRdb lists only in-frame clones, some missing. Of under 70,000 clones listed, 86% are singletons. This specimen consisted of peripheral blood, obtained before any cancer treatment. The receptor source for this set is a woman between 35 and 75 years old with stage I lung adenocarcinoma.

The J gene is TRBJ2-3, the V gene TRBV30; D is unclear. The CDR3 runs to 14 residues. V was cut by 0 bases and J by 0 bases, with 7 bases left in between. Germline V gene data show CDR1 as GTSNPN and CDR2 as SVGIG (reference sequence). CDR3 amino acids: CAWSVRVSTDTQYF. The CDR3 coding sequence is TGTGCCTGGAGTGTTAGAGTGAGCACAGATACGCAGTATTTT.

J is TRBJ1-1 and V is TRBV5-1; D is undetermined. There are 14 residues in the CDR3. Germline CDR1 is SGHRS and CDR2 is YFSETQ. V gave up 5 bases and J gave up 1 base, with 12 bases separating them. Here the CDR3 DNA reads TGCGCCAGCAGATTAACGGGTCCGAACACTGAAGCTTTCTTT. As protein: CASRLTGPNTEAFF.

The genes are TRBV6-5 and TRBJ2-7; D is perhaps TRBD1 (5 bases). This CDR3 spans 13 amino acids. From germline, CDR1 is MNHEY and CDR2 SVGAGI. V lost 6 bases and J 6 bases, leaving 15 bases between the germline ends. This CDR3 reads CASRTRAAGEQYF. In DNA form, the CDR3 reads TGTGCCAGCAGAACCAGGGCCGCTGGCGAGCAGTACTTC.

The V and J genes are TRBV5-1 and TRBJ2-7; 7 bases align to TRBD2. This CDR3 spans 14 amino acids. V gave up 5 bases and J gave up 1 base; unmatched junction bases: 6. Germline-derived CDR1 and CDR2 are SGHRS and YFSETQ. The CDR3 DNA is TGCGCCAGCAGTTTCTTGGGAGGGTCCTACGAGCAGTACTTC. It is translated as CASSFLGGSYEQYF.

The V gene is TRBV6-1, the J gene TRBJ1-2; D perhaps matches TRBD1 (5 bases). Germline CDR1 MNHNS, CDR2 SASEGT. The CDR3 length is 12 residues. V was trimmed by 6 bases and J by 14 bases, leaving 19 bases between them. CDR3 amino acids: CASSATKGTETF. CDR3 nucleotide sequence: TGTGCCAGCAGCGCAACAAAGGGGACTGAAACCTTC.

The rearrangement joins TRBV28 to TRBJ2-2; tentatively, D is TRBD1 or TRBD2 (6 bases each). V lost 1 base and J 7 bases, leaving 19 bases between the germline ends. There are 17 residues in the CDR3. The germline CDR1 and CDR2 sequences are MDHEN and SYDVKM. This CDR3 reads CASSLSSWGARDGELFF. The CDR3 DNA is TGTGCCAGCAGTTTATCTTCCTGGGGGGCGCGAGACGGGGAGCTGTTTTTT.

This chain joins TRBV18 and TRBJ2-7, with D perhaps matching TRBD2 (7 bases). This CDR3 is built from 16 residues. Germline CDR1 and CDR2: KGHSH and LQKENI. Trimming stripped 8 bases from V and 5 bases from J, with 25 bases between. DNA for the CDR3: TGTGCCAGCGCCCGGACAGTTCTGGGAGGGGCGAACGAGCAGTACTTC. It specifies CASARTVLGGANEQYF. Variable domain in full (rest from reference TRBV18 and TRBJ2-7): NAGVMQNPRHLVRRRGQEARLRCSPMKGHSHVYWYRQLPEEGLKFMVYLQKENIIDESGMPKERFSAEFPKEGPSILRIQQVVRGDSAAYFCASARTVLGGANEQYFGPGTRLTVT.

The chain recombines TRBV7-8 with TRBJ2-5; D assignment may be TRBD1 or TRBD2 (6 bases each). Per germline, CDR1 SGHVS and CDR2 FQNEAQ. The V end lost 3 bases, the J end lost 2 bases, and 10 bases lay between the germline ends. CDR3 length: 14 residues. The CDR3 region is CASSLGGKQETQYF. In DNA form, the CDR3 reads TGTGCCAGCAGCTTGGGGGGCAAACAAGAGACCCAGTACTTC.

This clone is a singleton in its sample. The chain couples TRBV7-2 to TRBJ1-2; weak D call: TRBD1 (5 bases). Trimming left V 1 base short and J 5 bases short, with 11 bases between. Germline V CDR1 and CDR2: SGHTA, FQGNSA. This CDR3 contains 14 residues. CDR3 residues: CASSLGIREYGYTF. The CDR3 DNA reads TGTGCCAGCAGCTTAGGAATCAGGGAATATGGCTACACCTTC.

V is TRBV28 and J is TRBJ2-7; 9 bases line up with TRBD2. Trimming took 5 bases from V and 3 from J; bases not matched to a gene: 11. CDR3 length: 16 amino acids. Germline V gene lookup returns CDR1 MDHEN and CDR2 SYDVKM. CDR3 DNA: TGTGCCAGCAGTCCCGGGGTAGCGGGGGCCTACTACGAGCAGTACTTC. It codes for CASSPGVAGAYYEQYF.

This chain joins TRBV19 and TRBJ2-1, with D possibly matching TRBD2 (5 bases). This CDR3 has 15 residues. CDR1 is LNHDA, CDR2 SQIVND, per germline (reference sequence). V lost 4 bases, J lost 0 bases, and 10 bases lay in between. CDR3 DNA: TGTGCCAGTAGTAACGGGGTGAGCTCCTACAATGAGCAGTTCTTC. Translating gives CASSNGVSSYNEQFF.

The chain uses TRBV6-5 and TRBJ2-1; the match to TRBD1 covers 10 bases. Germline-derived CDR1 and CDR2 are MNHEY and SVGAGI. V was pared by 0 bases and J by 3 bases, with 2 bases of the junction left unmatched. The CDR3 contains 16 residues. CDR3 bases: TGTGCCAGCAGTTACTCCGGGACAGGGGTCTACAATGAGCAGTTCTTC. Translating gives CASSYSGTGVYNEQFF.

The sample holds one count of this clone. The V and J genes are TRBV9 and TRBJ2-2; TRBD2 matches at 9 bases. The CDR3 covers 17 residues. Per germline, CDR1 SGDLS and CDR2 YYNGEE. V lost 0 bases and J lost 4; bases outside the gene matches: 7. The CDR3 region has the DNA TGTGCCAGCAGCGTAGCTACGTCAGCGGGGGGCACCGGGGAGCTGTTTTTT. This codes for CASSVATSAGGTGELFF.

The genes are TRBV7-2 and TRBJ1-5; D not resolved. Germline values: CDR1 SGHTA, CDR2 FQGNSA. The CDR3 is 13 amino acids. V was shortened by 4 bases and J by 7 bases, with 11 bases between the two germline ends. DNA for the CDR3: TGTGCCAGCAGCTCGCAGGATAAGCAGCCCCAGCATTTT. This gives the protein CASSSQDKQPQHF.

This chain uses TRBV5-6 with TRBJ1-6; D unresolved. With 2 bases removed from V and 9 bases from J, the gap between germline ends came to 9 bases. Per germline, CDR1 SGHDT and CDR2 YYEEEE. CDR3 length equals 13 residues. For the CDR3, the DNA is TGTGCCAGCAGCTTAAGTCCGCGTTCACCCCTCCACTTT. Translated: CASSLSPRSPLHF. The whole variable domain, remainder taken from reference TRBV5-6 and TRBJ1-6, is DAGVTQSPTHLIKTRGQQVTLRCSPKSGHDTVSWYQQALGQGPQFIFQYYEEEERQRGNFPDRFSGHQFPNYSSELNVNALLLGDSALYLCASSLSPRSPLHFGNGTRLTVT.

The chain uses TRBV19 and TRBJ1-5; no definite D call. V lost 2 bases and J lost 4, with 9 bases in between. CDR1 and CDR2 (germline): LNHDA, SQIVND (reference sequence). This CDR3 has 14 amino acids. The CDR3 reads CASSIPAGNQPQHF. The CDR3 DNA follows: TGTGCCAGTAGTATACCGGCAGGAAATCAGCCCCAGCATTTT.

This sequence joins TRBV11-2 and TRBJ2-2; weak D call: TRBD2 (5 bases). From germline, CDR1 is SGHAT and CDR2 FQNNGV. V lost 2 bases to trimming and J lost 6 bases, with 13 bases between them. This CDR3 is 15 amino acids long. The CDR3 DNA is TGTGCCAGCAGCTTATACGGGATGGGGTCCGGGGAGCTGTTTTTT. This encodes CASSLYGMGSGELFF.

This chain links TRBV5-1 with TRBJ2-5; the D is unclear. CDR3 size: 15 residues. Trimming left V 0 bases short and J 2 bases short, with 11 bases between. CDR1 and CDR2 from the germline V gene are SGHRS and YFSETQ. CDR3 DNA sequence: TGCGCCAGCAGCTTGGGTGCTGGGCTTCAAGAGACCCAGTACTTC. It encodes CASSLGAGLQETQYF.

The chain uses TRBV28 and TRBJ1-5; 7 nucleotides line up with TRBD1. Unmatched junction bases numbered 12, after V lost 6 bases and J lost 7 bases. The CDR3 covers 15 residues. Germline V gene sequence: CDR1 MDHEN, CDR2 SYDVKM. The CDR3 sequence is CASSPSDRARQPQHF. Written as DNA, the CDR3 is TGTGCCAGCAGCCCTAGCGACAGGGCCAGACAGCCCCAGCATTTT. The full variable domain, rest sourced from reference TRBV28 and TRBJ1-5, is DVKVTQSSRYLVKRTGEKVFLECVQDMDHENMFWYRQDPGLGLRLIYFSYDVKMKEKGDIPEGYSVSREKKERFSLILESASTNQTSMYLCASSPSDRARQPQHFGDGTRLSIL.